This T cell receptor (beta chain) comes out of a study of T cells in localized non-small cell lung cancer. Overall study findings and caveats: Median roughly 57 top-100 tumor clones were shared with paired adjacent lung. Since sequencing was restricted to only one region of the tumor, intratumor heterogeneity remains a possibility.

Here immunoSEQ multiplex PCR was the method, and the copy in TCRdb shows in-frame clones only, minus some. The sample contains about 31,000 clones, 90% to 95% of which appear only once. About this clone itself: The antigen is undetermined.

V trimming: 3 bases; J trimming: 6 bases; junction bases outside the gene matches: 11. The V gene's germline CDR1 is LNHDA and CDR2 SQIVND (reference sequence). The CDR3 runs 15 residues. The sequence came from a woman between 35 and 75 years old with stage I lung adenocarcinoma. This chain joins TRBV19 and TRBJ2-7, with TRBD1 identical over 7 bases. The material was peripheral blood, obtained before any cancer treatment. The CDR3 DNA is TGTGCCAGTAGTATGGCCCGACAGGGAGCCGGCGAGCAGTACTTC. It encodes CASSMARQGAGEQYF.